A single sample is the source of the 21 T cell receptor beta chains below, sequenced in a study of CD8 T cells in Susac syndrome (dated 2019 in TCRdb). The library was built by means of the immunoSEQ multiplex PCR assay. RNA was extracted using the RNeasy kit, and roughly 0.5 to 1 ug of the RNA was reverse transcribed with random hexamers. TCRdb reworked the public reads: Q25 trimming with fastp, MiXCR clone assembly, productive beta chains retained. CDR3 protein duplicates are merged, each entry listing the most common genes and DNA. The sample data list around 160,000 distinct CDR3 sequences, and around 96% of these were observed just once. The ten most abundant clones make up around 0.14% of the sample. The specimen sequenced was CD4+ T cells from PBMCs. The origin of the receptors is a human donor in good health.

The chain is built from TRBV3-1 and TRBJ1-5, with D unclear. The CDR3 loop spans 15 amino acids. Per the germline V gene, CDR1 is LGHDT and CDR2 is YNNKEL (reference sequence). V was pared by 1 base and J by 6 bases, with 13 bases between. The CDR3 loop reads CASSQARRVPQPQHF. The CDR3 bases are TGTGCCAGCAGCCAAGCTCGTCGAGTGCCTCAGCCCCAGCATTTT.

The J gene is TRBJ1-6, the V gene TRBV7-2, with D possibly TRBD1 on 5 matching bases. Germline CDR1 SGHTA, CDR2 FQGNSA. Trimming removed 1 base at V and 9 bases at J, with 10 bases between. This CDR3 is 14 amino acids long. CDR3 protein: CASSLGAGGSPLHF. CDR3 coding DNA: TGTGCCAGCAGCTTAGGGGCGGGGGGTTCACCCCTCCACTTT.

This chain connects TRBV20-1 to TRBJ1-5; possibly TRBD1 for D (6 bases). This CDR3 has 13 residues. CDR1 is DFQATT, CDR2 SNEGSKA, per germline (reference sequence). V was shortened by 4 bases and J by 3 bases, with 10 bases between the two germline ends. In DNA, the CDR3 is TGCAGTGCTACGCGGACAGTCAATCAGCCCCAGCATTTT. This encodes CSATRTVNQPQHF.

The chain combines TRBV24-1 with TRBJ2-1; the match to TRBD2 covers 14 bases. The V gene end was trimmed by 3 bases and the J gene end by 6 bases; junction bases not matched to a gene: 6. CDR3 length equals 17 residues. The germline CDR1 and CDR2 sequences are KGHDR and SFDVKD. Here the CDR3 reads CATSDPGLAGGFNEQFF. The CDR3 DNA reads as TGTGCCACCAGTGATCCCGGACTAGCGGGGGGATTCAATGAGCAGTTCTTC.

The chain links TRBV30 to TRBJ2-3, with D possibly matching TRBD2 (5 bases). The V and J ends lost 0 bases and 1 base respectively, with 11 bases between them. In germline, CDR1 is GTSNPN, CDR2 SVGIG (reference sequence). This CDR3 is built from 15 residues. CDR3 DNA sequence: TGTGCCTGGAGTGTACGGGGTGGCGGCACAGATACGCAGTATTTT. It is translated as CAWSVRGGGTDTQYF.

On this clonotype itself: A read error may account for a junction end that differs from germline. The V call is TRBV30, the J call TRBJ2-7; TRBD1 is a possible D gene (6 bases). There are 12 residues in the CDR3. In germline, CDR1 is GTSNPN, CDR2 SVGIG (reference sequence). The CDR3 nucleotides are TGTGCCTGGAGTTGGGGTCGGACAGAAACAATCTTC. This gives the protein CAWSWGRTETIF. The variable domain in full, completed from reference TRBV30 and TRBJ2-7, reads SQTIHQWPATLVQPVGSPLSLECTVEGTSNPNLYWYRQAAGRGLQLLFYSVGIGQISSEVPQNLSASRPQDRQFILSSKKLLLSDSGFYLCAWSWGRTETIFGPGTRLTVT.

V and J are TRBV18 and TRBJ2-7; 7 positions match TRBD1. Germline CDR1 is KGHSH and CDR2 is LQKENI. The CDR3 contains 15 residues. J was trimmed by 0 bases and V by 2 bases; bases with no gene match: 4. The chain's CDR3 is CASSPTTGVSYEQYF. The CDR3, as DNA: TGTGCCAGCTCACCAACCACAGGGGTCTCCTACGAGCAGTACTTC.

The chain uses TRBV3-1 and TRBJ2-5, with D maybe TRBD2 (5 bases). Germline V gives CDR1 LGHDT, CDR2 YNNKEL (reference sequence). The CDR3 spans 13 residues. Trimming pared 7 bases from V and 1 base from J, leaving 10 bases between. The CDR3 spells CASTLGIQETQYF. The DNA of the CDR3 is TGTGCCAGCACGCTCGGGATCCAAGAGACCCAGTACTTC.

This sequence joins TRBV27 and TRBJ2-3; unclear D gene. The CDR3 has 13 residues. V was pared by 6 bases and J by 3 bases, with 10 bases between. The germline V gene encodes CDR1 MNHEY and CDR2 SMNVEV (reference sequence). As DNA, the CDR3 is TGTGCCAGCAGCCCCTATGCTACAGATACGCAGTATTTT. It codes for CASSPYATDTQYF.

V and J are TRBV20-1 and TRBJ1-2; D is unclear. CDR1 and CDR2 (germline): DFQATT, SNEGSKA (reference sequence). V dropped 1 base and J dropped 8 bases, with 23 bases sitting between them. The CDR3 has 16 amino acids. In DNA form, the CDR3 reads TGCAGTGCTAGAGCCCCCGTCTACGGTCCTGAGGGAGGCTACACCTTC. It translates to CSARAPVYGPEGGYTF.

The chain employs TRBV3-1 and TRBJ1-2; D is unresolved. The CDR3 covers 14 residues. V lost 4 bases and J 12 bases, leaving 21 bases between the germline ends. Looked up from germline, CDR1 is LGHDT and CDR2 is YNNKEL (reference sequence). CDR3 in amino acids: CASSPPGRSLQNTF. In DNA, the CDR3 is TGTGCCAGCAGCCCCCCTGGCCGGAGCCTCCAAAACACCTTC.

The CDR3 is CSARELSSGGGTYNEQFF. The DNA of the CDR3 is TGCAGTGCTAGAGAATTGTCTAGCGGGGGGGGAACCTACAATGAGCAGTTCTTC. The chain uses TRBV20-1 and TRBJ2-1; 12 bases match TRBD2. J was trimmed by 2 bases and V by 0 bases; bases with no gene match: 8. The CDR3 runs 18 residues. The germline V gene encodes CDR1 DFQATT and CDR2 SNEGSKA (reference sequence).

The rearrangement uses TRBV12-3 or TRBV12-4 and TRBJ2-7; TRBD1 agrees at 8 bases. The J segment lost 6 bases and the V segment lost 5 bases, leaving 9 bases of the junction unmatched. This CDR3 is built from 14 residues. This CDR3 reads CASSIGTGSAEQYF. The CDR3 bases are TGTGCCAGCAGTATCGGGACAGGTTCGGCCGAGCAGTACTTC.

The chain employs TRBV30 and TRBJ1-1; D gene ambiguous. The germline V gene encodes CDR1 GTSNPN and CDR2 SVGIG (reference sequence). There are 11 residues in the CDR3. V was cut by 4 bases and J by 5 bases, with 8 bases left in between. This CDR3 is CAWNRGTEAFF. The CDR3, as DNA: TGTGCCTGGAATCGAGGGACTGAAGCTTTCTTT.

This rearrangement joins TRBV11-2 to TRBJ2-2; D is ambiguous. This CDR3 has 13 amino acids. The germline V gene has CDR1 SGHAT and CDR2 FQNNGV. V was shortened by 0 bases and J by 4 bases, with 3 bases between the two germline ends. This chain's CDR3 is CASSLDGTGELFF. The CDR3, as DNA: TGTGCCAGCAGCTTAGACGGCACCGGGGAGCTGTTTTTT.

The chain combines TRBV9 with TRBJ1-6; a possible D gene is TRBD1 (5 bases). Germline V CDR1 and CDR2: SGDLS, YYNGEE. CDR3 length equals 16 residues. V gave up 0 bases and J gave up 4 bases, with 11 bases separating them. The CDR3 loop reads CASSVGQGEYNSPLHF. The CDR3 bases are TGTGCCAGCAGCGTAGGGCAGGGCGAGTATAATTCACCCCTCCACTTT.

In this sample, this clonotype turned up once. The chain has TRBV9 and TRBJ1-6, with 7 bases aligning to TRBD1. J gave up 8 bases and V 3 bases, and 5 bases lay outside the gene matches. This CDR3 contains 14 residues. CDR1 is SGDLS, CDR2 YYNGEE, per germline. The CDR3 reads CASSAGGDDSPLHF. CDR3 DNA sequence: TGTGCCAGCAGCGCAGGGGGAGATGATTCACCCCTCCACTTT.

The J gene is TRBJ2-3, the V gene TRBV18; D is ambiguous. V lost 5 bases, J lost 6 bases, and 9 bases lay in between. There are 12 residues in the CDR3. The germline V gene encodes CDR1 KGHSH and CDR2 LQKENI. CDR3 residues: CASSSQKDTQYF. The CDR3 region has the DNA TGTGCCAGCTCATCTCAAAAGGATACGCAGTATTTT.

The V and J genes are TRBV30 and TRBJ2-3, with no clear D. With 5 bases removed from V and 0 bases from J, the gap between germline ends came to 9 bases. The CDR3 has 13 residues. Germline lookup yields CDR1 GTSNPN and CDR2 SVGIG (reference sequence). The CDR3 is CAWGTHSTDTQYF. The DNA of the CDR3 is TGTGCCTGGGGCACTCATAGCACAGATACGCAGTATTTT.

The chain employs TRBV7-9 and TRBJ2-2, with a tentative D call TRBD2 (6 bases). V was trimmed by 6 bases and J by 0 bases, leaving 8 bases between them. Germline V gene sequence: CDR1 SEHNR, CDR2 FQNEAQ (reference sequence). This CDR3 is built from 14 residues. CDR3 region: CASRPGANTGELFF. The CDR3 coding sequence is TGTGCCAGCAGGCCGGGAGCGAACACCGGGGAGCTGTTTTTT. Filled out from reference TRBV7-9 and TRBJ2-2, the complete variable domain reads DTGVSQNPRHKITKRGQNVTFRCDPISEHNRLYWYRQTLGQGPEFLTYFQNEAQLEKSRLLSDRFSAERPKGSFSTLEIQRTEQGDSAMYLCASRPGANTGELFFGEGSRLTVL.

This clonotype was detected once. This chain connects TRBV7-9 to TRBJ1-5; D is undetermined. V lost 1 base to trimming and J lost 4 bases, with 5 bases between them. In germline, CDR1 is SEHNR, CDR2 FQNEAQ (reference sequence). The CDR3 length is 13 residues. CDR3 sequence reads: CASSLEQNQPQHF. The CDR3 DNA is TGTGCCAGCAGCTTAGAACAGAATCAGCCCCAGCATTTT.